This TCR beta chain stems from a study of blood T cell repertoires in COVID-19. This clone appeared a single time. Profiling relied on immunoSEQ multiplex PCR, and the TCRdb table lists in-frame clones only, not all of them. The table has nearly 55,000 clones, more than 60% seen once. V dropped 11 bases and J dropped 4 bases, with 15 bases sitting between them. The CDR3 extends over 14 amino acids. CDR1 and CDR2 from the germline V gene are LNHDA and SQIVND (reference sequence). This receptor was obtained from a human donor with active or convalescent COVID-19. The donor label of this sample is uncertain. The J gene is TRBJ2-6, the V gene TRBV19; possible D gene TRBD1, 6 bases. The sequenced sample consisted of peripheral blood. The CDR3 loop reads CASCRGTGANVLTF. DNA of the CDR3: TGTGCCTCATGCCGAGGGACAGGGGCCAACGTCCTGACTTTC.